What follows describes a single T cell receptor beta chain. Antigen unknown. The TCR library protocol attached unique molecular identifiers to the individual cDNA molecules. Each CDR3 protein is one row after TCRdb ran MiXCR on the 5' RACE reads. This table has fewer than 130,000 distinct CDR3 sequences, roughly an eighth appearing once. The data were obtained in a study of early T cells in non-severe SARS-CoV-2 infection. Across the study: Sequencing input comprised bulk RNA from unsorted whole blood; chain pairing was not available. The study, taken as a whole, reports: Matching with VDJdb favored anti-spike CD8 responses (missing private and CD4 specificities).

Trimming left V 2 bases short and J 6 bases short, with 11 bases between. CDR3 length: 14 residues. Germline lookup yields CDR1 DFQATT and CDR2 SNEGSKA (reference sequence). This specimen consisted of whole blood, obtained at baseline. V and J are TRBV20-1 and TRBJ1-6; D not certain. This receptor was taken from an adult who was a healthcare worker with PCR-confirmed SARS-CoV-2 infection or an uninfected control (not recorded which). This chain's CDR3 is CSARLSGPNSPLHF. CDR3 sequence (DNA): TGCAGTGCTAGACTCTCCGGACCTAATTCACCCCTCCACTTT.